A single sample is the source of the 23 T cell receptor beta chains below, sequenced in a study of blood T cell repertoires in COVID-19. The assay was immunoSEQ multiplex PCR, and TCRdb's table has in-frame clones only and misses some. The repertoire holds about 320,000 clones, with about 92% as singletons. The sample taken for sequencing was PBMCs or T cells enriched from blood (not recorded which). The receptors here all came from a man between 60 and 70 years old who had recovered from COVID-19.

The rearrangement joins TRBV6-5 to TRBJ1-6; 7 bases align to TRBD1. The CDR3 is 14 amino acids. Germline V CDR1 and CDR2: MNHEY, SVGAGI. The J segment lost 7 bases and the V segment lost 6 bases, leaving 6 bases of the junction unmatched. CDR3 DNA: TGTGCCAGCAGCAACGGACAGGCAAATTCACCCCTCCACTTT. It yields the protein CASSNGQANSPLHF.

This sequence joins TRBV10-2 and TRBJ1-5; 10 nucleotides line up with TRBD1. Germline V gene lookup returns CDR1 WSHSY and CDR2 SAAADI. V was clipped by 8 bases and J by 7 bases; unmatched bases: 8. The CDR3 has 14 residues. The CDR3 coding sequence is TGCGCCAGCGGAAAGACAGGGGGCAGCCAGCCCCAGCATTTT. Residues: CASGKTGGSQPQHF.

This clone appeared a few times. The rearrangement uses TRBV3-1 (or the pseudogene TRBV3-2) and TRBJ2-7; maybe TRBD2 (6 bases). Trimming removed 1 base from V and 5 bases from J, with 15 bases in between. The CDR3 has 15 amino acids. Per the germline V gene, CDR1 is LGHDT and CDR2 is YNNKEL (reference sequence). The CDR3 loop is CASSQVARGGDEQYF. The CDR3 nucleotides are TGTGCCAGCAGCCAAGTAGCGAGGGGAGGTGACGAGCAGTACTTC.

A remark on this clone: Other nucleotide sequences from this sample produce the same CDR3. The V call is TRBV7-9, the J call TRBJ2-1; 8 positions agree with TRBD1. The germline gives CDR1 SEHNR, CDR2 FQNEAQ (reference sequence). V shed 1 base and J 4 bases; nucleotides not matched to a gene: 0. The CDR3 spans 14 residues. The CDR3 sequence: CASSLGQGYNEQFF. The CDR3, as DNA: TGTGCCAGCAGCTTAGGACAGGGGTACAATGAGCAGTTCTTC.

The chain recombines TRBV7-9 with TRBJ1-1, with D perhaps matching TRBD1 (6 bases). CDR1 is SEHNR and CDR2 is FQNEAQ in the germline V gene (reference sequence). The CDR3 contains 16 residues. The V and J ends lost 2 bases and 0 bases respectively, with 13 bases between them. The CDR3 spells CASSLKVGTLNTEAFF. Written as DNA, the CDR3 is TGTGCCAGCAGCTTAAAAGTAGGGACATTGAACACTGAAGCTTTCTTT.

In DNA form, the CDR3 reads TGCGCCAGCAGCCACGGGACAGTAAATGAAAAACTGTTTTTT. This gives the protein CASSHGTVNEKLFF. The rearrangement joins TRBV4-1 to TRBJ1-4, with 7 bases matching TRBD1. V was clipped by 3 bases and J by 5 bases; unmatched bases: 3. CDR3 size: 14 residues. Germline V lookup: CDR1 MGHRA, CDR2 YSYEKL.

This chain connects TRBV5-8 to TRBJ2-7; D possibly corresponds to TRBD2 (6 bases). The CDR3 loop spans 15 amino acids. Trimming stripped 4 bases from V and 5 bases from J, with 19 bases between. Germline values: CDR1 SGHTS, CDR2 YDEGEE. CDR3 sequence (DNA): TGTGCCAGCAGCACAACCCCCTCGGGGGTGCACGAGCAGTACTTC. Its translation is CASSTTPSGVHEQYF.

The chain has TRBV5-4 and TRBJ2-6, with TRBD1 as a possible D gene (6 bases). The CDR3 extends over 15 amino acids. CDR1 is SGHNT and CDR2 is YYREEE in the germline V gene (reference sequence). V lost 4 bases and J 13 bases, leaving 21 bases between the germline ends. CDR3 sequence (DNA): TGTGCCAGCAGCCCTAGGACAGAGTTCGGGGATGTCCTGACTTTC. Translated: CASSPRTEFGDVLTF.

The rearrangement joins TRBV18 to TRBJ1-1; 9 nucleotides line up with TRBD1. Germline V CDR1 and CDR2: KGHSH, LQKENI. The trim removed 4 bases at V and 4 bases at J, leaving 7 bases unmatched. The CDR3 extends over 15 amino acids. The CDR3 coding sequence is TGTGCCAGCTCACGGACCGGGACAGGGAGCACTGAAGCTTTCTTT. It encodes CASSRTGTGSTEAFF.

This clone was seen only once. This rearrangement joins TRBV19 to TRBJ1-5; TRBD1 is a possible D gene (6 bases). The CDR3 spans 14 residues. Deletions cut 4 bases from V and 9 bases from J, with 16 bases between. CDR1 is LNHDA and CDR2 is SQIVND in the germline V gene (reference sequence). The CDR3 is CASSNSLGQWPQHF. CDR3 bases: TGTGCCAGTAGTAATTCCCTCGGACAGTGGCCCCAGCATTTT. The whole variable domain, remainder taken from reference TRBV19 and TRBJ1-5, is DGGITQSPKYLFRKEGQNVTLSCEQNLNHDAMYWYRQDPGQGLRLIYYSQIVNDFQKGDIAEGYSVSREKKESFPLTVTSAQKNPTAFYLCASSNSLGQWPQHFGDGTRLSIL.

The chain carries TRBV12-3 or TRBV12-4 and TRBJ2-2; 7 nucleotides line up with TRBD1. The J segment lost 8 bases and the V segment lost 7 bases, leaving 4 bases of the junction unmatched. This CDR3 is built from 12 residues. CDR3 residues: CASTAGGGELFF. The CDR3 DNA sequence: TGTGCCAGCACCGCAGGGGGTGGGGAGCTGTTTTTT.

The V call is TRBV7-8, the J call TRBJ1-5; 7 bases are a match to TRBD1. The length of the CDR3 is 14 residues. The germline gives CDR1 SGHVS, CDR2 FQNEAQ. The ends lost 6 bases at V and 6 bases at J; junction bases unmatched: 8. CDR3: CASSPGGRSQPQHF. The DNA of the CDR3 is TGTGCCAGCAGTCCAGGGGGAAGGAGTCAGCCCCAGCATTTT.

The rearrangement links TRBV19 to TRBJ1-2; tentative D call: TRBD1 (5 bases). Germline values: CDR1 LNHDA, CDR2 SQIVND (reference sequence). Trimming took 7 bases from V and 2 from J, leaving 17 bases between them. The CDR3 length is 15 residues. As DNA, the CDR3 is TGTGCCAGTACGTTGGTGGCAGGGCCCAACTATGGCTACACCTTC. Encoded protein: CASTLVAGPNYGYTF.

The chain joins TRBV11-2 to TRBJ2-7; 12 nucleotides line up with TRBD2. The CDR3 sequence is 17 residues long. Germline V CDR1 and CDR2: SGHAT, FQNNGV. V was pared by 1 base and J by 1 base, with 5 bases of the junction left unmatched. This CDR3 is CASSLAGTSGSSYEQYF. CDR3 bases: TGTGCCAGCAGCTTAGCCGGGACTAGCGGGTCTTCCTACGAGCAGTACTTC.

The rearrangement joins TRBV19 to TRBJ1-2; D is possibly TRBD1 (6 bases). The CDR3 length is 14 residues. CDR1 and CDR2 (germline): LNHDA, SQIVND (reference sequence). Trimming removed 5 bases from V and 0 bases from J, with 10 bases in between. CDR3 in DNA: TGTGCCAGTAGTGCGCGGACAGCTAACTATGGCTACACCTTC. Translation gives CASSARTANYGYTF.

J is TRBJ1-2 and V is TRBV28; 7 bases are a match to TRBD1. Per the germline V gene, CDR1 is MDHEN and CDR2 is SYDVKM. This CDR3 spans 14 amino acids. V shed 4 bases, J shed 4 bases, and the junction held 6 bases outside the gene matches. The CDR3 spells CASSSGGLFYGYTF. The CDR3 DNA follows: TGTGCCAGCAGTTCAGGGGGGTTGTTCTATGGCTACACCTTC.

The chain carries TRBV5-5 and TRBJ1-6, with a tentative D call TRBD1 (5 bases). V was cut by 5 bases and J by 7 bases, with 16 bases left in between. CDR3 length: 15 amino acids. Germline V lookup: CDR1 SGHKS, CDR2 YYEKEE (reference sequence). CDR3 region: CASRFGGRVNSPLHF. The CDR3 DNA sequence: TGTGCCAGCAGGTTCGGGGGTAGGGTGAATTCACCCCTCCACTTT.

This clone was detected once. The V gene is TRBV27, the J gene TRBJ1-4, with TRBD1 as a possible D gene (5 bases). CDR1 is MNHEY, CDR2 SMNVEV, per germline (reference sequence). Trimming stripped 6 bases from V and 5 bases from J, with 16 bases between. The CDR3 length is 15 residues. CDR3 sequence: CASRTGLRGNEKLFF. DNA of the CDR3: TGTGCCAGCAGAACCGGACTGCGGGGGAATGAAAAACTGTTTTTT.

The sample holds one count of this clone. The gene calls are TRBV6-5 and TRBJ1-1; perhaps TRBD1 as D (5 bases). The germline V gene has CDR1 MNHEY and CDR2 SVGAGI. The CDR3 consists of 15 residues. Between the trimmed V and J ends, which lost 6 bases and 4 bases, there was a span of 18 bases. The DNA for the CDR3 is TGTGCCAGCAGCCGCTCAGGGCTTCCAGGCACTGAAGCTTTCTTT. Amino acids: CASSRSGLPGTEAFF.

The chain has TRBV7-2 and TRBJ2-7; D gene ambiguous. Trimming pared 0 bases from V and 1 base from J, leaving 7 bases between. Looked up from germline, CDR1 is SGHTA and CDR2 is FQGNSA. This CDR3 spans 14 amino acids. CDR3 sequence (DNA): TGTGCCAGCAGCTTAGCTAGTCCGTCCTACGAGCAGTACTTC. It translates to CASSLASPSYEQYF.

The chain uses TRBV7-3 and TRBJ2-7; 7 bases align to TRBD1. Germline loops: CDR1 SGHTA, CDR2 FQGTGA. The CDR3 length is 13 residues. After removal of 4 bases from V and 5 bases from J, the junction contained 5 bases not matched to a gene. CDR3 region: CASSSTGDHEQYF. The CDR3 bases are TGTGCCAGCAGCTCTACAGGGGATCACGAGCAGTACTTC. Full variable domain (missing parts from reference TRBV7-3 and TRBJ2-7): GAGVSQTPSNKVTEKGKYVELRCDPISGHTALYWYRQSLGQGPEFLIYFQGTGAADDSGLPNDRFFAVRPEGSVSTLKIQRTERGDSAVYLCASSSTGDHEQYFGPGTRLTVT.

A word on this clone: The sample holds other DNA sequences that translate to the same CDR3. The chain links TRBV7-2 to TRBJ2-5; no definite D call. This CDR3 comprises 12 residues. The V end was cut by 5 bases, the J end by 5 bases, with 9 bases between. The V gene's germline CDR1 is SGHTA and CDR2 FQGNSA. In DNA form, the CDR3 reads TGTGCCAGCAGCCTGCTCCGGGAGACCCAGTACTTC. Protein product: CASSLLRETQYF.

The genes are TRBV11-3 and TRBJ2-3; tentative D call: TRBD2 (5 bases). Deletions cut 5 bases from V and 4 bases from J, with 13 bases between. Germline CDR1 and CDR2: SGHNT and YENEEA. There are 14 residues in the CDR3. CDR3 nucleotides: TGTGCCAGCAGCCCCGGGTTTAGCGCAGATACGCAGTATTTT. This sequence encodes CASSPGFSADTQYF.